The clone carrying this T cell receptor (beta chain) was found a few times. Its antigen is as yet unknown. Individual cDNA molecules had unique molecular identifiers attached to them by the library. TCRdb re-called the RACE reads through MiXCR, storing one row per CDR3 protein. The data show approximately 92,000 distinct CDR3 sequences, approximately 10% seen once. Time point described: patch test 2, 6 weeks after DPC sensitization. As for treatment: therapeutic diphenylcyclopropenone sensitization with weekly scalp DPC. Blood was collected ahead of every patch test applied. People who gave samples had alopecia, were 18 to 70 years old, and were suitable for DPC. These data originate in a study of human T cells and chemical hapten exposure. General study findings and limits: Expanded TCRs showed more large CDR3 clusters than pre-sensitization or healthy control sets.

The CDR3 spans 15 residues. The V end was cut by 4 bases, the J end by 6 bases, with 17 bases between. CDR1 and CDR2 (germline): SGHDN, FVKESK. J is TRBJ2-3 and V is TRBV14; D is undetermined. This sequence was found in a woman aged 40 to 50 with alopecia areata. Some clones in this sample may be carry-over from other donors' samples. The sequencing used whole blood, collected in connection with sensitization to the hapten diphenylcyclopropenone (DPC). The CDR3 spells CASSPAWALADTQYF. CDR3 sequence (DNA): TGTGCCAGCAGCCCAGCATGGGCTCTCGCTGATACGCAGTATTTT.